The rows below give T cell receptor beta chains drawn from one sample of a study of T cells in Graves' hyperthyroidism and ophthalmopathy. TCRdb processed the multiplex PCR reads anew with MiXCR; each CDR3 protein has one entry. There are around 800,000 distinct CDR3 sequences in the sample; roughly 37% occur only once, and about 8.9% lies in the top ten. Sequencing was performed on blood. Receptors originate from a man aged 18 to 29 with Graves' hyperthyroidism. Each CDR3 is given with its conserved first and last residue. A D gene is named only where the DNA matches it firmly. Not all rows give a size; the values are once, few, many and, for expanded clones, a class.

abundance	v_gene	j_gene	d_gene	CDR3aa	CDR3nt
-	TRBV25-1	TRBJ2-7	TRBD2	CAITGFSGSSPYEQYF	TGTGCCATAACAGGGTTTAGCGGGAGTTCTCCCTACGAGCAGTACTTC
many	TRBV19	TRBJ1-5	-	CASSPPGGGQPQHF	TGTGCCAGTAGTCCCCCCGGGGGCGGTCAGCCCCAGCATTTT
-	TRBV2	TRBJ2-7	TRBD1	CASTTDRGRLRYEQYF	TGTGCCAGCACCACGGACAGGGGGCGACTTCGCTACGAGCAGTACTTC
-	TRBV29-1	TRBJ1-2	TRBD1	CSVEGQGDTYGYTF	TGCAGCGTTGAAGGACAGGGCGATACCTATGGCTACACCTTC
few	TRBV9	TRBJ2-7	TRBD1	CASSPAGTGVDEQYF	TGTGCCAGCAGCCCCGCCGGGACAGGGGTCGACGAGCAGTACTTC
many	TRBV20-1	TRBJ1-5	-	CSVRPGAYQPQHF	TGCAGTGTCCGTCCGGGGGCGTATCAGCCCCAGCATTTT
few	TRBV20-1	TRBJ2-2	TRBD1	CSARGGAGGELFF	TGCAGTGCTCGAGGGGGCGCGGGCGGGGAGCTGTTTTTT
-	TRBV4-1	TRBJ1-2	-	CASSRDGSGHYGYTF	TGCGCCAGCAGCCGGGACGGGAGCGGTCACTATGGCTACACCTTC
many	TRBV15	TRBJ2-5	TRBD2	CATSRGLAAQETQYF	TGTGCCACCAGCAGAGGACTAGCGGCCCAAGAGACCCAGTACTTC
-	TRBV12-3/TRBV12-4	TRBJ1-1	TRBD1	CASRTGFTEAFF	TGTGCCAGCAGGACAGGGTTCACTGAAGCTTTCTTT
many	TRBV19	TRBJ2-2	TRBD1	CASSPDRGDTGELFF	TGTGCCAGTAGCCCAGACAGGGGTGACACCGGGGAGCTGTTTTTT
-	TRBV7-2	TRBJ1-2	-	CASSSITSPYGYTF	TGTGCCAGTTCTTCCATTACGAGCCCATATGGCTACACCTTC
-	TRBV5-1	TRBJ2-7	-	CASSFTGDSTYEQYF	TGCGCCAGCAGCTTCACGGGAGACAGTACCTACGAGCAGTACTTC
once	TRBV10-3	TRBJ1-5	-	CAIRPTGNEQPQHF	TGTGCCATCAGACCGACCGGGAACGAGCAGCCCCAGCATTTT
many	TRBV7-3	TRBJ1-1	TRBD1	CASSPGDRNTEAFF	TGTGCCAGCAGCCCGGGGGACAGGAACACTGAAGCTTTCTTT
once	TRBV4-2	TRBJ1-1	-	CASSQHPRGADTEAFF	TGTGCCAGCAGCCAACACCCAAGGGGCGCGGACACTGAAGCTTTCTTT
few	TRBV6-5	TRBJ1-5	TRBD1	CASGGQGGNQPQHF	TGTGCCAGCGGGGGACAGGGCGGCAATCAGCCCCAGCATTTT
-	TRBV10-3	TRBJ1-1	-	CASSAELRTETEAFF	TGTGCCAGCAGTGCGGAGCTCCGCACGGAGACTGAAGCTTTCTTT
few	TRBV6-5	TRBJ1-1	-	CASSYLGIGYTEAFF	TGTGCCAGCAGTTACCTCGGGATCGGCTACACTGAAGCTTTCTTT
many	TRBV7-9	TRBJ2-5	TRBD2	CASSFGKGGQETQYF	TGTGCCAGCAGCTTCGGAAAGGGAGGGCAAGAGACCCAGTACTTC
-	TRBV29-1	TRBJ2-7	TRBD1	CSVVSGTGVYEQYF	TGCAGCGTTGTATCGGGGACAGGGGTCTACGAGCAGTACTTC
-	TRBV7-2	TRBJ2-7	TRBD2	CASSGGGRAPNEQYF	TGTGCCAGCAGCGGGGGCGGGAGGGCCCCCAACGAGCAGTACTTC
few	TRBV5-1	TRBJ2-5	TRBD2	CASSLLAGVEETQYF	TGCGCCAGCAGCTTGCTAGCGGGAGTTGAAGAGACCCAGTACTTC
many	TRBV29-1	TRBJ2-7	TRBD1	CSVAETGGSEQYF	TGCAGCGTTGCCGAGACAGGGGGCTCCGAGCAGTACTTC
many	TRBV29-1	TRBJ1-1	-	CSVDDRLNTEAFF	TGCAGCGTTGACGACAGATTGAACACTGAAGCTTTCTTT
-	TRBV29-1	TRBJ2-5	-	CSVERAGAETQYF	TGCAGCGTTGAACGGGCAGGGGCAGAGACCCAGTACTTC
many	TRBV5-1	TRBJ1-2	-	CASSLGGSYGYTF	TGCGCCAGCAGCTTGGGAGGGTCCTATGGCTACACCTTC
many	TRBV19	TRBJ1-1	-	CASSNLLNTEAFF	TGTGCCAGTAGTAACCTCCTCAACACTGAAGCTTTCTTT
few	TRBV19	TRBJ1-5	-	CASSTEPGSNQPQHF	TGTGCCAGTAGTACGGAACCCGGTAGCAATCAGCCCCAGCATTTT
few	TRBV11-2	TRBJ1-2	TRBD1	CASSGQGRVRSNYGYTF	TGTGCCAGCTCGGGACAGGGTCGGGTTCGTTCGAACTATGGCTACACCTTC
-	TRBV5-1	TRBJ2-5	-	CASSPRTAEETQYF	TGCGCCAGCAGCCCGCGGACAGCCGAAGAGACCCAGTACTTC
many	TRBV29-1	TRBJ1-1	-	CSVVGGSGTEAFF	TGCAGCGTTGTTGGGGGAAGTGGCACTGAAGCTTTCTTT
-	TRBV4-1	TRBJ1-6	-	CASSLDFSSYNSPLHF	TGCGCCAGCAGCCTAGACTTCAGCTCCTATAATTCACCCCTCCACTTT
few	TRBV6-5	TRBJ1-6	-	CASRQELNSPLHF	TGTGCCAGCAGGCAGGAGCTTAATTCACCCCTCCACTTT
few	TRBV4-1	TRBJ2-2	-	CASSQGDADTGELFF	TGCGCCAGCAGCCAAGGGGACGCAGACACCGGGGAGCTGTTTTTT
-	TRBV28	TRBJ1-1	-	CASRGAKVTF	TGTGCCAGCAGGGGGGCCAAAGTCACCTTT
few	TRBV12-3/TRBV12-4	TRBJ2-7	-	CASSVDRTVREQYF	TGTGCCAGCAGTGTGGACAGAACCGTACGGGAGCAGTACTTC
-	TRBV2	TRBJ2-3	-	CASSEDTLSTDTQYF	TGTGCCAGCAGTGAAGACACCCTTAGCACAGATACGCAGTATTTT
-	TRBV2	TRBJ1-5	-	CASSEGGDAGQPQHF	TGTGCCAGCAGTGAAGGCGGGGACGCTGGGCAGCCCCAGCATTTT
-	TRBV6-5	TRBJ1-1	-	CASSLRRHLFTEAFF	TGTGCCAGCAGTCTACGACGACACCTATTCACTGAAGCTTTCTTT
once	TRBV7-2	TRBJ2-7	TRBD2	CASSRTSGQIYEQYF	TGTGCCAGCAGTCGGACTAGCGGGCAGATTTACGAGCAGTACTTC
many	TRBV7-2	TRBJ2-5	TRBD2	CASSLLAEETQYF	TGTGCCAGCAGCTTACTAGCGGAAGAGACCCAGTACTTC
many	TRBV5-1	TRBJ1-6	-	CASSLDTANSPLHF	TGCGCCAGCAGCTTGGATACAGCTAATTCACCCCTCCACTTT
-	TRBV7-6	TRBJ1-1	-	CASSPWGRSIGSNTEAFF	TGTGCCAGCAGCCCTTGGGGCAGGTCCATAGGGTCTAACACTGAAGCTTTCTTT
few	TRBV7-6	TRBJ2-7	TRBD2	CASSPSLATSYEQYF	TGTGCCAGCAGCCCCTCACTAGCGACATCCTACGAGCAGTACTTC
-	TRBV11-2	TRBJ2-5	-	CASSSWGVQETQYF	TGTGCCAGCAGCTCCTGGGGGGTCCAAGAGACCCAGTACTTC
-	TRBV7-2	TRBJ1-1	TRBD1	CATHPAGGTEAFF	TGTGCCACCCACCCGGCAGGGGGGACTGAAGCTTTCTTT
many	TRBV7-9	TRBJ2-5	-	CASSLRSEETQYF	TGTGCCAGCAGCTTGAGGTCGGAGGAGACCCAGTACTTC
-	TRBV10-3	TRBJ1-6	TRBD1	CAISESNSDRGNSPLHF	TGTGCCATCAGTGAGTCGAATTCGGACAGGGGCAATTCACCCCTCCACTTT
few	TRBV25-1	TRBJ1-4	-	CASSEFWGRDEKLFF	TGTGCCAGCAGTGAATTCTGGGGGAGGGATGAAAAACTGTTTTTT
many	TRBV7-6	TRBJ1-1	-	CASSRALNTEAFF	TGTGCCAGCAGCCGGGCCCTTAACACTGAAGCTTTCTTT
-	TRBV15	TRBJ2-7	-	CATGGTVEYEQYF	TGTGCCACCGGAGGGACGGTAGAGTACGAGCAGTACTTC
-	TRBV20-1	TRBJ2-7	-	CSALGWREGYERYF	TGCAGTGCCCTAGGATGGAGGGAAGGATACGAGCGGTACTTC
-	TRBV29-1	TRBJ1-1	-	CSLGWGTTEAFF	TGCAGCTTAGGGTGGGGGACAACTGAAGCTTTCTTT
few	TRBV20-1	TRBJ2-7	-	CSAIPRDRPYEQYF	TGCAGTGCTATTCCACGGGACCGCCCCTACGAGCAGTACTTC
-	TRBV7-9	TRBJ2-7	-	CASSLYGAFEQYF	TGTGCCAGCAGCTTGTATGGTGCTTTCGAGCAGTACTTC
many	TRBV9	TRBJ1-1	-	CASSDDRNRAFF	TGTGCCAGCAGTGATGACAGGAATCGAGCTTTCTTT